This T cell receptor beta chain derives from a study of identical twins. Findings and caveats of the study: Out-of-frame alpha sequences shared by twins were enriched for low generation probability.

TCRdb reanalysed the 5' RACE reads using MiXCR and keeps one entry per CDR3 protein. In the table there are some 1,700,000 distinct CDR3 sequences, under 35% of which are singletons. This clonotype was seen a few times. The antigen is undetermined. The origin of this receptor is a newborn girl in good health. Sequencing was carried out using cord blood.

The CDR3 protein is CASSYSSVLEQYF. As DNA, the CDR3 is TGTGCCAGCAGTTACTCGAGCGTTCTCGAGCAGTACTTC. This rearrangement joins TRBV6-5 to TRBJ2-5, with unresolved D. TRBJ2-7 explains the end of the DNA better; the J call may be wrong. Germline CDR1 is MNHEY and CDR2 is SVGAGI. The CDR3 totals 13 residues.